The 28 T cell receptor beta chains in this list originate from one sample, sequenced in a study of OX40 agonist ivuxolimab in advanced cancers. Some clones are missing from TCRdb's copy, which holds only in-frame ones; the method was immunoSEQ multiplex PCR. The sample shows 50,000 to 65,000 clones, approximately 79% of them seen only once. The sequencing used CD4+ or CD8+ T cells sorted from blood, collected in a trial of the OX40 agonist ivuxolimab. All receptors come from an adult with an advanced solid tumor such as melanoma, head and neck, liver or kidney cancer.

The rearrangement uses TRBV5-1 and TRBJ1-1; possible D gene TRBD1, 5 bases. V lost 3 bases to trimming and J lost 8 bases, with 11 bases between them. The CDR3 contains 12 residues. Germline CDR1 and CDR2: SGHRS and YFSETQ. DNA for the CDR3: TGCGCCAGCAGCTGGGAGTGGGGGGAAGCTTTCTTT. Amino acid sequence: CASSWEWGEAFF.

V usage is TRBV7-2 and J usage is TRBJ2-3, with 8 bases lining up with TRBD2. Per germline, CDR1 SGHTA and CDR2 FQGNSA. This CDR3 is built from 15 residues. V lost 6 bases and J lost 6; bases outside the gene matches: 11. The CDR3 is CASRSSGSYWDTQYF. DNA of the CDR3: TGTGCCAGCAGGTCTAGCGGGTCCTACTGGGATACGCAGTATTTT.

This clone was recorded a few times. CDR3 nucleotides: TGCGCCAGCAGCCAAGATTTGGGGGCGGGAGAGACCCAGTACTTC. It specifies CASSQDLGAGETQYF. The chain recombines TRBV4-3 with TRBJ2-5, with D possibly matching TRBD1 (6 bases). Germline CDR1 LGHNA, CDR2 YSLEER. Trimming pared 0 bases from V and 4 bases from J, leaving 12 bases between. CDR3 length: 15 amino acids.

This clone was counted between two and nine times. CDR3 sequence reads: CASSLRRPGRPDEQFF. For the CDR3, the DNA is TGTGCCAGCAGTTTAAGGAGGCCCGGGAGGCCCGATGAGCAGTTCTTC. This chain joins TRBV28 and TRBJ2-1; TRBD2 matches 7 bases. V shed 2 bases, J shed 8 bases, and the junction held 12 bases outside the gene matches. There are 16 residues in the CDR3. CDR1 is MDHEN, CDR2 SYDVKM, per germline. The full variable domain, completed using reference TRBV28 and TRBJ2-1, is DVKVTQSSRYLVKRTGEKVFLECVQDMDHENMFWYRQDPGLGLRLIYFSYDVKMKEKGDIPEGYSVSREKKERFSLILESASTNQTSMYLCASSLRRPGRPDEQFFGPGTRLTVL.

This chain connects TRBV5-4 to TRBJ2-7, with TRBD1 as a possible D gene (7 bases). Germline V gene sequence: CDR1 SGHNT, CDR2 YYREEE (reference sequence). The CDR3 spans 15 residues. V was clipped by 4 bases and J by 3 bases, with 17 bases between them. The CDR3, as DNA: TGTGCCAGCAGCACGGGGCAGGGGGGATTCTACGAGCAGTACTTC. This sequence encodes CASSTGQGGFYEQYF.

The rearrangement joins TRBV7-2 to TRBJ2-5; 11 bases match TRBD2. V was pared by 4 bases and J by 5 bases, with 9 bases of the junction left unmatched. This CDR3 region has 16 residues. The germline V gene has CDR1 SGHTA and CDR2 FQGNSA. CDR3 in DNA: TGTGCCAGCAGCTCTAGACTAGCGGGACGGTGGGAGACCCAGTACTTC. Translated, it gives CASSSRLAGRWETQYF.

Here the CDR3 reads CASSLPASGQETQYF. CDR3 in DNA: TGTGCCAGCAGCCTACCAGCTAGCGGCCAAGAGACCCAGTACTTC. This rearrangement joins TRBV5-4 to TRBJ2-5, with 7 bases that match TRBD2. V shed 4 bases, J shed 1 base, and the junction held 7 bases outside the gene matches. Germline V gene lookup returns CDR1 SGHNT and CDR2 YYREEE (reference sequence). The CDR3 covers 15 residues.

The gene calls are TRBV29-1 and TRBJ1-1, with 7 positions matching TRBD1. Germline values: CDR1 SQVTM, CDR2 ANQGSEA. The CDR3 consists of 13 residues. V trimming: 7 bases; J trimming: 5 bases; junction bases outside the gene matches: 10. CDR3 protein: CSERDSPGTEAFF. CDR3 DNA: TGCAGCGAGCGGGACAGCCCTGGAACTGAAGCTTTCTTT.

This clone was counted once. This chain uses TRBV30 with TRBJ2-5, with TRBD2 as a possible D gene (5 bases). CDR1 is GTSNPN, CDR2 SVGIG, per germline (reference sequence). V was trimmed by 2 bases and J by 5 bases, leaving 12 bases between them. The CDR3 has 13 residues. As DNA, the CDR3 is TGTGCCTGGAGTCGGTCGGGAAGGGAGACCCAGTACTTC. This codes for CAWSRSGRETQYF. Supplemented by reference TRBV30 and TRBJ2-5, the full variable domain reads SQTIHQWPATLVQPVGSPLSLECTVEGTSNPNLYWYRQAAGRGLQLLFYSVGIGQISSEVPQNLSASRPQDRQFILSSKKLLLSDSGFYLCAWSRSGRETQYFGPGTRLLVL.

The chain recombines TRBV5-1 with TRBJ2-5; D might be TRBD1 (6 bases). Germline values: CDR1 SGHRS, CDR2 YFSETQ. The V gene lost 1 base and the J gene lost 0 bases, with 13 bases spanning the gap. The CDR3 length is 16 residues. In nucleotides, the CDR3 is TGCGCCAGCAGCTTGTTGGGGGCAGGAAACCAAGAGACCCAGTACTTC. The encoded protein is CASSLLGAGNQETQYF.

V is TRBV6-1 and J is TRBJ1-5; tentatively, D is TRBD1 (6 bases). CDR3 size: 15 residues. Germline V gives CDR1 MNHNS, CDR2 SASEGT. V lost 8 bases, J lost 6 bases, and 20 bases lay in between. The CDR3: CASSPRKGVGQPQHF. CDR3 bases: TGTGCCAGCTCCCCTCGCAAGGGGGTCGGTCAGCCCCAGCATTTT.

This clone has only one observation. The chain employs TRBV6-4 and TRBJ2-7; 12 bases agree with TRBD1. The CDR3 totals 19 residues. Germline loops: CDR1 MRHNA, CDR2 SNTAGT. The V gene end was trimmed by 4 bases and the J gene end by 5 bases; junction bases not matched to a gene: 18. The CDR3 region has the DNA TGTGCCAGCAGTGGGGGGGACAGGGGGCGGTTTGACTACGTGGACGAGCAGTACTTC. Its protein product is CASSGGDRGRFDYVDEQYF.

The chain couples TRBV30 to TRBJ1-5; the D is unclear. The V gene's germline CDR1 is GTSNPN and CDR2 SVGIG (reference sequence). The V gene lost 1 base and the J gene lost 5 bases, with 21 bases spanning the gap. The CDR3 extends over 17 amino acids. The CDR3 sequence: CAWSGGLGTRSYQPQHF. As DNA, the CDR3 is TGTGCCTGGAGTGGGGGTTTGGGCACCAGGTCCTATCAGCCCCAGCATTTT.

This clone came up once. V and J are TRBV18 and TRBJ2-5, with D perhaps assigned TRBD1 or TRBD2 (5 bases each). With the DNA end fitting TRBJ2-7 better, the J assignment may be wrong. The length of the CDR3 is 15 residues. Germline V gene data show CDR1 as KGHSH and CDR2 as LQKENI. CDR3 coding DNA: TGTGCCAGCACATTATCCGGGACGGTGGCCTACGAGCAGTACTTC. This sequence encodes CASTLSGTVAYEQYF.

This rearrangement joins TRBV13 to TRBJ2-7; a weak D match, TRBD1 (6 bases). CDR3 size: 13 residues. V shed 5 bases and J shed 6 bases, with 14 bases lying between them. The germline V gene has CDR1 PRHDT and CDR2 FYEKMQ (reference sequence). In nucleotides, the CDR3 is TGTGCCAGCAGCCCTCGGAGAGGGGGCGAGCAGTACTTC. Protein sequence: CASSPRRGGEQYF.

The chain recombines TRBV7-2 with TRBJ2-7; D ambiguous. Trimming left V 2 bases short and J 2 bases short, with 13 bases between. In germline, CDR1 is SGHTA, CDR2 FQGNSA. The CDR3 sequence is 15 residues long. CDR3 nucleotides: TGTGCCAGCAGCTTATCCACAGTGCAGCCCTACGAGCAGTACTTC. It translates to CASSLSTVQPYEQYF.

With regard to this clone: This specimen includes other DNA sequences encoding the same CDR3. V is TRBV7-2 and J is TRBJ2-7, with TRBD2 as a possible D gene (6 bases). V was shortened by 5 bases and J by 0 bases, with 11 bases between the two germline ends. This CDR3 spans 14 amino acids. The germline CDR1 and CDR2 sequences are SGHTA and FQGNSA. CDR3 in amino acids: CASSPGATSYEQYF. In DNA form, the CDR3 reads TGTGCCAGCAGCCCGGGAGCTACCTCCTACGAGCAGTACTTC.

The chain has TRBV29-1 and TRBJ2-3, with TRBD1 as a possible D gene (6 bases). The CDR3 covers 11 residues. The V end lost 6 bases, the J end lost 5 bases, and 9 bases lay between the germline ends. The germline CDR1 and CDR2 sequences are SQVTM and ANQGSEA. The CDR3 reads CSVRGGDTQYF. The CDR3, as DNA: TGCAGCGTCAGGGGCGGAGATACGCAGTATTTT.

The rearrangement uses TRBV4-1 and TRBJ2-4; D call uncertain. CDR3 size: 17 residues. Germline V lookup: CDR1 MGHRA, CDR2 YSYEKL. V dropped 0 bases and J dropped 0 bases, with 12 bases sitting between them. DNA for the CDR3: TGCGCCAGCAGCCAAGAGGTGTACCTTATAGCCAAAAACATTCAGTACTTC. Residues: CASSQEVYLIAKNIQYF.

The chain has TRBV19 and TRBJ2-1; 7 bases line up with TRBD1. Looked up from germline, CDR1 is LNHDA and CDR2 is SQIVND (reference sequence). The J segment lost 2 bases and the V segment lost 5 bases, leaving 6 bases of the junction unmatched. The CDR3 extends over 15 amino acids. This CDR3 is CASSPQGVAYNEQFF. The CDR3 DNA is TGTGCCAGTAGTCCGCAGGGGGTCGCCTACAATGAGCAGTTCTTC.

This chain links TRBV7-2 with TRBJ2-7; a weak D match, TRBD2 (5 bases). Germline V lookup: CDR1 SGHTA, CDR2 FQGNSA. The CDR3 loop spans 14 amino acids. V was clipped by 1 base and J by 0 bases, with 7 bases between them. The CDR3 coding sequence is TGTGCCAGCAGCTTAGATGGGAGCTCCTACGAGCAGTACTTC. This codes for CASSLDGSSYEQYF.

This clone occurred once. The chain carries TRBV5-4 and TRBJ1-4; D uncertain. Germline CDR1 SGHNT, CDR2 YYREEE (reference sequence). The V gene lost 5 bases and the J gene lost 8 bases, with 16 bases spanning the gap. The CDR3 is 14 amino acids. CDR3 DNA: TGTGCCAGCAGTCCCTCGAAGGAGCGGGAAAAACTGTTTTTT. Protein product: CASSPSKEREKLFF.

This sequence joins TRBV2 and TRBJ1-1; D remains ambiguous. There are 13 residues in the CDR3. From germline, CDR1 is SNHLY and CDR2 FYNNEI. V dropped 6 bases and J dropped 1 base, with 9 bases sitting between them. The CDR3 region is CASSAPPNTEAFF. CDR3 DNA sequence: TGTGCCAGCAGCGCCCCTCCGAACACTGAAGCTTTCTTT.

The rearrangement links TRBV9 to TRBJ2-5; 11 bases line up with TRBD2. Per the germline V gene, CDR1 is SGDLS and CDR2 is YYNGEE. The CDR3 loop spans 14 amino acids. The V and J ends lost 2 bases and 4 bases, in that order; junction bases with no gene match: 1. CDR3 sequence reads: CASSVGLAGETQYF. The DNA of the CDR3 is TGTGCCAGCAGCGTCGGACTAGCGGGAGAGACCCAGTACTTC.

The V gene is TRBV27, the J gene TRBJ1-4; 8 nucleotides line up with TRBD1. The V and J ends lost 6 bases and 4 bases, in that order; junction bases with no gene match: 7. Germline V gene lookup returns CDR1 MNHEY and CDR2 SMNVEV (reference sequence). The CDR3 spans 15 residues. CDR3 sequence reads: CASRYRQGINEKLFF. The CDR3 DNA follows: TGTGCCAGCAGATACCGACAGGGGATTAATGAAAAACTGTTTTTT.

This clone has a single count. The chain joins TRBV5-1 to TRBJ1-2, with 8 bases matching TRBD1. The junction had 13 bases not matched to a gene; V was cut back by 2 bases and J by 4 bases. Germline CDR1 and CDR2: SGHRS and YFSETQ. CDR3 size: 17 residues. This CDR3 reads CASSFIGQGGDGYGYTF. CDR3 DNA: TGCGCCAGCAGCTTTATCGGACAGGGAGGGGACGGCTATGGCTACACCTTC.

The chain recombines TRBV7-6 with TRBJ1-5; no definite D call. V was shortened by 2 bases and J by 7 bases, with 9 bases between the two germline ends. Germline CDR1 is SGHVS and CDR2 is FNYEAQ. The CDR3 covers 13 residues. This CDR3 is CASSLSDLQPQHF. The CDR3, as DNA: TGTGCCAGCAGCTTATCGGATTTACAGCCCCAGCATTTT.

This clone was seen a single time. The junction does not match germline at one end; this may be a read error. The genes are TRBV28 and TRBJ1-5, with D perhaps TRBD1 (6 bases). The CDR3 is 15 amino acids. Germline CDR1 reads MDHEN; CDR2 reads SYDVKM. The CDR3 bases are TGTGTCAGCCGAGAACAGGGAAATAGCAATCAGCCCCAGCATTTT. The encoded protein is CVSREQGNSNQPQHF.